This T cell receptor beta chain is from a study of early T cells in non-severe SARS-CoV-2 infection. This clonotype was counted only a few times. V shed 7 bases, J shed 4 bases, and the junction held 14 bases outside the gene matches. The CDR3 is made up of 16 amino acids. TCRdb re-called the 5' RACE reads through MiXCR, storing one row per CDR3 protein. The sample carries 95,000 to 120,000 distinct CDR3 sequences, around 10% recorded once. The sequence came from an adult who was a healthcare worker with PCR-confirmed SARS-CoV-2 infection or an uninfected control (not recorded which). The V call is TRBV12-3 or TRBV12-4, the J call TRBJ2-7; the match to TRBD2 covers 9 bases. The material sequenced was whole blood. The CDR3 DNA sequence: TGTGCCAGCACAGGAGTTAGCGGGAGCGCCAGGTACGAGCAGTACTTC. This gives the protein CASTGVSGSARYEQYF.